Below are 5 T cell receptor beta chains sequenced from a single sample in a study of molecular identifiers for immune sequencing clone quantification. TCRdb analysed the PCR reads with MiXCR anew, one entry per CDR3 protein. The table includes 400,000 to 600,000 distinct CDR3 sequences, over 20% detected once. The sequenced material came from naive CD8+ T cells from blood, with Jurkat cell RNA spiked in. Regarding subset: FACS-sorted CD8+CD4-CCR7+CD45RA+ naive T cells. The receptors stem from a human donor in good health. Some libraries in this study had Jurkat cell RNA spiked in.

This clonotype was counted ten times or more. The V and J genes are TRBV7-8 and TRBJ2-1; 12 bases match TRBD2. The ends lost 2 bases at V and 2 bases at J; junction bases unmatched: 7. The CDR3 has 18 amino acids. The germline CDR1 and CDR2 sequences are SGHVS and FQNEAQ. This CDR3 is CASSLWLAGGIAYNEQFF. The CDR3 nucleotides are TGTGCCAGCAGCTTATGGCTAGCGGGGGGGATAGCCTACAATGAGCAGTTCTTC.

A few counts support this clonotype. J is TRBJ2-1 and V is TRBV7-9; D is perhaps TRBD1 (5 bases). The V gene's germline CDR1 is SEHNR and CDR2 FQNEAQ (reference sequence). CDR3 length equals 13 residues. V lost 1 base, J lost 8 bases, and 9 bases lay in between. The CDR3 here is CASSLGGSHEQFF. The CDR3 nucleotides are TGTGCCAGCAGCTTAGGGGGCTCCCATGAGCAGTTCTTC.

V usage is TRBV7-2 and J usage is TRBJ2-1; D uncertain. V lost 4 bases and J lost 4, with 11 bases in between. The germline V gene has CDR1 SGHTA and CDR2 FQGNSA. This CDR3 is 14 amino acids long. The CDR3 here is CASSSITTYNEQFF. The CDR3 coding sequence is TGTGCCAGCAGCTCCATAACAACATACAATGAGCAGTTCTTC.

Notes on this clonotype: Since a much larger clone is just one base distant, this may be a read error. The final CDR3 position lacks the conserved phenylalanine or tryptophan, pointing to a likely read error. J is TRBJ2-1 and V is TRBV4-3; either TRBD1 or TRBD2 may fit D (6 bases each). V dropped 4 bases and J dropped 0 bases, with 10 bases sitting between them. The CDR3 is 15 residues long. Germline CDR1 LGHNA, CDR2 YSLEER. The CDR3: CASSPGASSYNEQFS. CDR3 DNA sequence: TGCGCCAGCAGCCCGGGGGCGAGCTCCTACAATGAGCAGTTCTCC.

Concerning this clonotype: This may be a read error, as it is one base from a much larger clone. It is likely a read error, because the conserved phenylalanine at the end of the CDR3 is missing. The rearrangement links TRBV12-3 or TRBV12-4 to TRBJ1-1; D is perhaps TRBD1 (6 bases). CDR3 size: 15 residues. Trimming pared 6 bases from V and 4 bases from J, leaving 18 bases between. The CDR3 DNA reads TGTGCCAGCAGCCACAGGGCAAGTAGAAGCACTGAAGCTTTCTCT. Translated: CASSHRASRSTEAFS.